This is a list of T cell receptor beta chains from one sample in a study of blood T cells in healthy people across ages. Each CDR3 protein gets one entry after TCRdb re-called the 5' RACE reads with MiXCR. The top ten clones hold about 42% of a sample with over 700,000 distinct CDR3 sequences, about 53% of them seen once. Sequenced: blood. The receptors originated from a man older than 75 in good health. CDR3s include the opening cysteine and the closing phenylalanine or tryptophan. The D gene is left open where the match is weak. For some rows the clone size is stated as once, few or many, or as a class when expanded; others skip it.

V gene,J gene,D gene,clone size,CDR3 protein,CDR3 DNA
TRBV20-1,TRBJ2-1,TRBD2,.,CSAGEGTSGRGRQFF,TGCAGTGCTGGAGAAGGGACTAGCGGGAGAGGGAGACAGTTCTTC
TRBV20-1,TRBJ2-7,.,few,CSARSGSYEQYF,TGCAGTGCTAGAAGCGGATCCTACGAGCAGTACTTC
TRBV5-1,TRBJ1-5,.,few,CASSFTGSNGNQPQHF,TGCGCCAGCAGCTTTACAGGGTCGAACGGCAATCAGCCCCAGCATTTT
TRBV2,TRBJ2-1,.,.,CAGSYNEQFF,TGTGCCGGCTCCTACAATGAGCAGTTCTTC
TRBV7-2,TRBJ2-5,TRBD2,.,CASSTRLASETQYF,TGTGCCAGCAGCACCCGACTAGCTTCAGAGACCCAGTACTTC
TRBV12-3/TRBV12-4,TRBJ2-3,TRBD1,.,CASSISIGQGIRYAYF,TGTGCCAGCAGTATCTCAATCGGACAGGGGATCCGATACGCGTATTTT
TRBV27,TRBJ2-5,TRBD1,.,CASSLYGQGKQETQYF,TGTGCCAGCAGCCTTTACGGACAGGGAAAACAAGAGACCCAGTACTTC
TRBV20-1,TRBJ2-1,.,.,CSAPTAHTYNEQFF,TGCAGTGCTCCTACGGCTCACACCTACAATGAGCAGTTCTTC
TRBV5-1,TRBJ2-1,TRBD2,.,CASSLGTSGDYNEQFF,TGCGCCAGCAGCTTGGGGACTAGCGGAGACTACAATGAGCAGTTCTTC
TRBV12-3/TRBV12-4,TRBJ1-1,.,.,CASSRELRKAFF,TGTGCCAGCAGTCGGGAGCTCCGGAAAGCTTTCTTT
TRBV2,TRBJ1-6,.,few,CASRQSDSSNSPLHF,TGTGCCAGCAGGCAATCGGACAGCTCCAATTCACCCCTCCACTTT
TRBV12-3/TRBV12-4,TRBJ2-7,TRBD2,.,CASSFLRKGLAKVYEQYF,TGTGCCAGCAGTTTCCTTCGCAAGGGACTAGCGAAAGTATACGAGCAGTACTTC
TRBV5-1,TRBJ2-7,TRBD2,.,CASRYALAGVSYEQYF,TGCGCCAGCAGATATGCACTAGCGGGAGTTTCCTACGAGCAGTACTTC
TRBV12-3/TRBV12-4,TRBJ1-1,TRBD1,.,CASSNQGAGDTEAFF,TGTGCCAGCAGCAATCAGGGGGCTGGGGACACTGAAGCTTTCTTT
TRBV7-2,TRBJ2-7,TRBD1,few,CASSLGQGTEQYF,TGTGCCAGCAGCTTAGGACAGGGGACCGAGCAGTACTTC
TRBV10-1,TRBJ1-6,TRBD1,few,CASSEDRGHSPLHF,TGCGCCAGCAGTGAGGACAGGGGGCATTCACCCCTCCACTTT
TRBV6-5,TRBJ2-7,.,.,CASSSPSRNPTYEQYF,TGTGCCAGCAGTTCCCCGTCACGGAATCCAACCTACGAGCAGTACTTC
TRBV5-1,TRBJ2-7,.,.,CASSLLTTGTYEQYF,TGCGCCAGCAGCTTGTTGACGACAGGCACTTACGAGCAGTACTTC
TRBV2,TRBJ2-1,.,.,CASPKGRVQETQFF,TGTGCCAGCCCAAAGGGCAGGGTCCAAGAGACCCAGTTCTTC
TRBV7-2,TRBJ2-1,TRBD2,.,CASSAGTRTSGNEQFF,TGTGCCAGCAGCGCAGGCACACGGACTAGCGGCAATGAGCAGTTCTTC
TRBV13,TRBJ2-3,.,few,CASSLEHTDTQYF,TGTGCCAGCAGCTTAGAACACACAGATACGCAGTATTTT
TRBV5-1,TRBJ2-2,.,few,CASSLGTPNTGELFF,TGCGCCAGCAGTTTGGGGACTCCGAACACCGGGGAGCTGTTTTTT
TRBV28,TRBJ2-3,.,once,CASSLWDLGQSTDTQYF,TGTGCCAGCAGTTTATGGGACCTTGGACAGTCCACAGATACGCAGTATTTT
TRBV5-4,TRBJ1-6,.,.,CASSQGGWALHF,TGTGCCAGCAGCCAAGGGGGATGGGCCCTCCACTTT
TRBV6-5,TRBJ2-4,.,.,CASSHNLGPKAAKNIQYF,TGTGCCAGCAGTCACAACCTGGGACCAAAGGCCGCCAAAAACATTCAGTACTTC
TRBV20-1,TRBJ2-1,.,.,CSASGLLDEQFF,TGCAGTGCTAGTGGTCTTCTTGATGAGCAGTTCTTC
TRBV7-3,TRBJ2-3,TRBD2,few,CASSPGLATTDTQYF,TGTGCCAGCAGCCCGGGACTAGCGACCACAGATACGCAGTATTTT
TRBV29-1,TRBJ2-7,TRBD2,.,CSVTSGLAGGTEQYF,TGCAGCGTCACCTCGGGGTTAGCGGGAGGAACCGAGCAGTACTTC
TRBV15,TRBJ2-4,.,.,CAASLGDAGIRIQYF,TGTGCCGCCAGCTTAGGGGACGCCGGTATTAGAATTCAGTACTTC
TRBV7-2,TRBJ2-1,TRBD2,.,CASSLSGGSGEQFF,TGTGCCAGCAGCTTATCTGGCGGGAGCGGTGAGCAGTTCTTC
TRBV27,TRBJ2-5,TRBD2,once,CASGLLAGGLGTQYF,TGTGCCAGCGGCCTACTAGCGGGAGGGCTTGGGACCCAGTACTTC
TRBV7-9,TRBJ2-3,TRBD2,.,CASSLIAGNTDTQYF,TGTGCCAGCAGCTTAATAGCGGGGAACACAGATACGCAGTATTTT
TRBV6-2/TRBV6-3,TRBJ2-1,.,.,CASCPPGTSSREQFF,TGTGCCAGCTGCCCTCCCGGGACCTCCTCTCGAGAGCAGTTCTTC
TRBV30,TRBJ1-6,TRBD1,.,CAWSPDRTDSPLHF,TGTGCCTGGAGCCCGGACAGGACAGATTCACCCCTCCACTTT
TRBV29-1,TRBJ1-4,.,.,CSIYPRGIGELFF,TGCAGCATCTACCCCAGAGGGATCGGCGAACTGTTTTTT
TRBV12-3/TRBV12-4,TRBJ2-7,.,.,CASSLGDLYEQYF,TGTGCCAGCAGTTTAGGGGATCTCTACGAGCAGTACTTC
TRBV27,TRBJ2-1,.,few,CASSLDPRSYNEQFF,TGTGCCAGCAGTTTGGACCCTAGATCCTACAATGAGCAGTTCTTC
TRBV7-3,TRBJ2-3,TRBD1,few,CASSSKGDSRTDTQYF,TGTGCCAGCAGCTCCAAAGGGGACAGCCGCACAGATACGCAGTATTTT
TRBV28,TRBJ1-6,TRBD1,few,CASSLSTGQGNSPLHF,TGTGCCAGCAGTCTCTCTACGGGACAGGGAAATTCACCCCTCCACTTT
TRBV11-2,TRBJ2-7,.,.,CASSLGRTTTYEQYF,TGTGCCAGCAGCTTAGGCCGGACGACAACCTACGAGCAGTACTTC
TRBV11-1,TRBJ1-1,.,few,CASSLGTPTPRGAFF,TGTGCCAGCAGCTTGGGGACACCCACCCCCAGGGGAGCTTTCTTT
TRBV3-1,TRBJ2-7,.,.,CTSSQRKDSPYEQYF,TGTACCAGCAGCCAGAGGAAGGACAGTCCCTACGAGCAGTACTTC